This T cell receptor (beta chain) derives from a study of shared clonotypes between healthy human individuals. Points from the study as a whole: Compared with clonotypes that all four donors shared, non-shared clonotypes had lower generation probabilities. Expectations were that clonotype sharing among donors would be affected by sequencing depth.

Negatively enriched CD4+ T cells were divided by CD45RA into naive and memory. The germline V gene encodes CDR1 MNHEY and CDR2 SMNVEV (reference sequence). V shed 4 bases and J shed 3 bases, with 20 bases lying between them. The CDR3 has 17 amino acids. When replicate PCRs were run on sorted subsets, they used 200 ng DNA, about 30,000 T cell genomes. Data came from immunoSEQ multiplex PCR; TCRdb stores just in-frame clones and leaves some out. The profile covers approximately 240,000 clones, with approximately 65% appearing a single time and over 8.5% taken by the ten largest. In regard to this clone: Its antigen remains unidentified.

The sequencing input was memory CD4+ T cells sorted from blood. Subset described: CD45RA-negative fraction. The receptor was derived from a young man in good health. The chain links TRBV27 to TRBJ2-3, with D perhaps matching TRBD2 (6 bases). CDR3: CASSSRVGGAGTDTQYF. The CDR3 DNA reads TGTGCCAGCAGTTCCCGCGTGGGGGGAGCCGGGACAGATACGCAGTATTTT.